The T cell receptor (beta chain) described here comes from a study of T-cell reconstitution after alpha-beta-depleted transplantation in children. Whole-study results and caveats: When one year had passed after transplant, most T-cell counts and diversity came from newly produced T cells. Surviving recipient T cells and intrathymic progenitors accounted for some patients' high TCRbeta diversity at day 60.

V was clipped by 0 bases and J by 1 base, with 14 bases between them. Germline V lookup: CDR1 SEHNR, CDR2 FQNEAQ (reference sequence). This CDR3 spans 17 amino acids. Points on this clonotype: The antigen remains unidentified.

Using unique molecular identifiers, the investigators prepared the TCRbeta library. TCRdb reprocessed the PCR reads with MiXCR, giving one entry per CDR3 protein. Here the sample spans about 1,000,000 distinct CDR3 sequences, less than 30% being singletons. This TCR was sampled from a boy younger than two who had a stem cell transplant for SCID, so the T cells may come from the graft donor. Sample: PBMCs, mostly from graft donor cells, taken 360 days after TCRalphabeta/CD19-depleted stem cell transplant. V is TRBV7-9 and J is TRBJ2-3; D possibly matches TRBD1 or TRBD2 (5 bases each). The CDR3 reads CASSLAGLRDRTDTQYF. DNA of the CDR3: TGTGCCAGCAGCTTAGCGGGTTTGAGGGACCGCACAGATACGCAGTATTTT. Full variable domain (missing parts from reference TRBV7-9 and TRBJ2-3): DTGVSQNPRHKITKRGQNVTFRCDPISEHNRLYWYRQTLGQGPEFLTYFQNEAQLEKSRLLSDRFSAERPKGSFSTLEIQRTEQGDSAMYLCASSLAGLRDRTDTQYFGPGTRLTVL.